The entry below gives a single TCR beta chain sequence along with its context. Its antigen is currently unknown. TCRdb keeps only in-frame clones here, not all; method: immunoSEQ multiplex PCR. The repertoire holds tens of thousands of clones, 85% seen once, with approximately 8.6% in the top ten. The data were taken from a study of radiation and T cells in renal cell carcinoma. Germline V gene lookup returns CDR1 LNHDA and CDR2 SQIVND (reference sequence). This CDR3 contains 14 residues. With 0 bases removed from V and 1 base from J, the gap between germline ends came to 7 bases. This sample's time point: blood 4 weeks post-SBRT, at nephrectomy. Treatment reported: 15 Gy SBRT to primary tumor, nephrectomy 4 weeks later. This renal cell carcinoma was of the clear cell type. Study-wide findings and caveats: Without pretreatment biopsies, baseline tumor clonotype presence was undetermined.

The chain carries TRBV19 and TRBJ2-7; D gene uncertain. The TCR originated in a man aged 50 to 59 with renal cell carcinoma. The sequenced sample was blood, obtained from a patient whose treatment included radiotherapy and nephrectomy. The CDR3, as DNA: TGTGCCAGTAGTATAGATCAAGCTTCCTACGAGCAGTACTTC. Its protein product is CASSIDQASYEQYF.